The 25 T cell receptor beta chains reported below all come from one sample, sequenced in a study of control samples from healthy donors and cancer patients. Here immunoSEQ multiplex PCR was the method, and the copy in TCRdb shows in-frame clones only, minus some. The repertoire holds 90,000 to 100,000 clones, 84% seen once, with around 40% in the top ten. Sequencing was carried out using PBMCs. These TCRs come from a man between 65 and 85 years old with lung cancer.

The chain has TRBV30 and TRBJ1-2; D call uncertain. V gave up 8 bases and J gave up 5 bases, with 15 bases separating them. The CDR3 totals 12 residues. The germline CDR1 and CDR2 sequences are GTSNPN and SVGIG (reference sequence). The DNA for the CDR3 is TGTGCCCGAGAGGTATCGGGGTATGGCTACACCTTC. Residues: CAREVSGYGYTF.

The chain couples TRBV5-1 to TRBJ1-4; no reliable D call. CDR1 is SGHRS, CDR2 YFSETQ, per germline. The CDR3 covers 15 residues. Trimming left V 4 bases short and J 6 bases short, with 16 bases between. As DNA, the CDR3 is TGCGCCAGCAGCCCTTCGGACCCGGCGGATGAAAAACTGTTTTTT. This gives the protein CASSPSDPADEKLFF.

This clone was picked up many times. This rearrangement joins TRBV4-2 to TRBJ1-2, with TRBD1 identical over 9 bases. Germline V CDR1 and CDR2: LGHNA, YNFKEQ. The CDR3 length is 15 residues. The trim removed 3 bases at V and 2 bases at J, leaving 4 bases unmatched. CDR3 amino acids: CASSQGQGTNYGYTF. Written as DNA, the CDR3 is TGTGCCAGCAGCCAGGGACAGGGTACGAACTATGGCTACACCTTC.

The J gene is TRBJ2-2, the V gene TRBV6-5, with D perhaps TRBD1 (7 bases). The CDR3 has 15 amino acids. V was trimmed by 6 bases and J by 5 bases, leaving 16 bases between them. CDR1 is MNHEY and CDR2 is SVGAGI in the germline V gene. The CDR3 DNA is TGTGCCAGCAGCCCCAGGGGGGTGAGGACCGGGGAGCTGTTTTTT. It encodes CASSPRGVRTGELFF.

The V gene is TRBV19, the J gene TRBJ2-1; possibly TRBD1 or TRBD2 for D (5 bases each). The CDR3 length is 13 residues. V was shortened by 5 bases and J by 4 bases, with 9 bases between the two germline ends. Germline values: CDR1 LNHDA, CDR2 SQIVND (reference sequence). CDR3 in DNA: TGTGCCAGTAGTTTCGGGGCATACAATGAGCAGTTCTTC. This encodes CASSFGAYNEQFF.

The gene calls are TRBV5-1 and TRBJ1-2, with D maybe TRBD1 (5 bases). The V gene lost 0 bases and the J gene lost 4 bases, with 13 bases spanning the gap. Germline V gives CDR1 SGHRS, CDR2 YFSETQ. The length of the CDR3 is 15 residues. CDR3 in DNA: TGCGCCAGCAGCTTGGACAGGACACTTGGCTATGGCTACACCTTC. It is translated as CASSLDRTLGYGYTF.

This chain connects TRBV6-5 to TRBJ1-1; D remains ambiguous. V shed 6 bases and J shed 5 bases, with 16 bases lying between them. The CDR3 is 14 amino acids. CDR1 MNHEY and CDR2 SVGAGI come from the germline V gene. The DNA of the CDR3 is TGTGCCAGCAGCCTCAGTGGAGGGTGGACTGAAGCTTTCTTT. Its protein product is CASSLSGGWTEAFF.

J is TRBJ1-3 and V is TRBV7-2; D might be TRBD1 (6 bases). CDR1 is SGHTA, CDR2 FQGNSA, per germline. V was pared by 5 bases and J by 12 bases, with 17 bases between. The CDR3 covers 13 residues. CDR3 residues: CASSVLGQTIIYF. The CDR3 bases are TGTGCCAGCAGCGTCCTAGGACAGACTATCATATATTTT.

The chain carries TRBV9 and TRBJ1-3; no reliable D call. The V gene's germline CDR1 is SGDLS and CDR2 YYNGEE. V lost 0 bases and J lost 8, with 15 bases in between. The length of the CDR3 is 15 residues. CDR3 DNA: TGTGCCAGCAGCGTAGCTCGCAGAGGATCGGACACCATATATTTT. This encodes CASSVARRGSDTIYF.

The rearrangement uses TRBV3-1 (or the pseudogene TRBV3-2) and TRBJ2-2; TRBD2 agrees at 10 bases. With V trimmed by 7 bases and J by 6 bases, 8 bases remained unmatched. The germline CDR1 and CDR2 sequences are LGHDT and YNNKEL (reference sequence). The CDR3 extends over 15 amino acids. The CDR3 coding sequence is TGTGCCAGCACCCGGGGGACTAGCGTGGCCGGGGAGCTGTTTTTT. This encodes CASTRGTSVAGELFF.

V gene TRBV18 combines with J gene TRBJ2-7; D perhaps matches TRBD2 (6 bases). CDR3 size: 13 residues. Trimming took off 4 bases at V and 2 bases at J, with 9 bases between the two ends. CDR1 and CDR2 (germline): KGHSH, LQKENI. The CDR3 reads CASSLQRAYEQYF. The CDR3 region has the DNA TGTGCCAGCTCACTACAGCGGGCCTACGAGCAGTACTTC.

The chain links TRBV7-8 to TRBJ2-7; maybe TRBD1 (7 bases). Germline CDR1 reads SGHVS; CDR2 reads FQNEAQ. Deletions cut 5 bases from V and 2 bases from J, with 13 bases between. CDR3 size: 14 residues. In nucleotides, the CDR3 is TGTGCCAGCAGCCCCAGGGGGGACCCCTACGAGCAGTACTTC. Encoded protein: CASSPRGDPYEQYF.

This rearrangement joins TRBV7-8 to TRBJ2-3, with TRBD1 as a possible D gene (6 bases). Trimming cost V 1 base and J 4 bases, with 15 bases left between them. The CDR3 is 16 amino acids. Germline CDR1 and CDR2: SGHVS and FQNEAQ. CDR3 in DNA: TGTGCCAGCAGCTTAGTTATACAACAGGGCCCAGATACGCAGTATTTT. As protein: CASSLVIQQGPDTQYF. Combining the CDR3 with reference TRBV7-8 and TRBJ2-3 gives the whole variable domain GAGVSQSPRYKVAKRGQDVALRCDPISGHVSLFWYQQALGQGPEFLTYFQNEAQLDKSGLPSDRFFAERPEGSVSTLKIQRTQQEDSAVYLCASSLVIQQGPDTQYFGPGTRLTVL.

V usage is TRBV4-3 and J usage is TRBJ1-2; TRBD1 matches 7 bases. Germline V CDR1 and CDR2: LGHNA, YSLEER. The CDR3 loop spans 16 amino acids. The V segment lost 0 bases and the J segment 4 bases; nucleotides outside the gene matches: 8. The CDR3 spells CASSQDRAGGGYGYTF. The DNA of the CDR3 is TGCGCCAGCAGCCAAGATAGGGCAGGGGGTGGCTATGGCTACACCTTC.

This clone was observed a single time. This chain links TRBV27 with TRBJ2-5, with 12 nucleotides matching TRBD2. This CDR3 spans 16 amino acids. CDR1 MNHEY and CDR2 SMNVEV come from the germline V gene (reference sequence). V was clipped by 6 bases and J by 0 bases; unmatched bases: 5. CDR3 in DNA: TGTGCCAGCAGCCCTCTAGCGGGGGGGTACCAAGAGACCCAGTACTTC. As protein: CASSPLAGGYQETQYF.

This chain connects TRBV7-3 to TRBJ2-7; D may be TRBD1 or TRBD2 (5 bases each). V was shortened by 4 bases and J by 2 bases, with 12 bases between the two germline ends. Germline V gene data show CDR1 as SGHTA and CDR2 as FQGTGA. This CDR3 has 14 residues. The CDR3 loop reads CASSSGAAPYEQYF. CDR3 nucleotides: TGTGCCAGCAGCTCCGGGGCGGCGCCCTACGAGCAGTACTTC.

The gene calls are TRBV11-2 and TRBJ2-1, with D perhaps TRBD2 (7 bases). With 2 bases removed from V and 7 bases from J, the gap between germline ends came to 15 bases. CDR3 size: 15 residues. Germline-derived CDR1 and CDR2 are SGHAT and FQNNGV. The CDR3 loop reads CASSLLQGGGNEQFF. The CDR3 nucleotides are TGTGCCAGCAGCTTATTACAGGGAGGGGGAAATGAGCAGTTCTTC.

The V gene is TRBV6-5, the J gene TRBJ1-2; TRBD1 is a possible D gene (5 bases). The CDR3 is 15 residues long. Germline assignment: CDR1 MNHEY and CDR2 SVGAGI. V lost 5 bases to trimming and J lost 0 bases, with 13 bases between them. The CDR3 coding sequence is TGTGCCAGCAGTCCAATGGTGGGGGCTAACTATGGCTACACCTTC. Encoded protein: CASSPMVGANYGYTF.

Notes on this clone: Other DNA sequences in the sample encode the same CDR3. This chain joins TRBV27 and TRBJ1-1; D is unclear. Germline V gene lookup returns CDR1 MNHEY and CDR2 SMNVEV (reference sequence). Deletions cut 5 bases from V and 1 base from J, with 8 bases between. The CDR3 extends over 13 amino acids. CDR3 sequence reads: CASSPRENTEAFF. The DNA for the CDR3 is TGTGCCAGCAGTCCAAGGGAGAACACTGAAGCTTTCTTT.

The chain joins TRBV11-1 to TRBJ1-2; 8 nucleotides match TRBD1. CDR1 and CDR2 from the germline V gene are SGHAT and FQDESV (reference sequence). This CDR3 is built from 14 residues. V shed 5 bases, J shed 3 bases, and the junction held 5 bases outside the gene matches. The CDR3 is CASSPGQGDYGYTF. CDR3 coding DNA: TGTGCCAGCAGCCCCGGACAGGGTGACTATGGCTACACCTTC.

This chain connects TRBV2 to TRBJ1-1; 8 nucleotides agree with TRBD1. Per germline, CDR1 SNHLY and CDR2 FYNNEI. With V trimmed by 3 bases and J by 4 bases, 4 bases remained unmatched. The CDR3 loop spans 14 amino acids. The CDR3 DNA is TGTGCCAGCAGTGACCCAGGGGGCATCACTGAAGCTTTCTTT. Protein product: CASSDPGGITEAFF.

CDR3 protein: CASSPPKRSLTGELFF. DNA of the CDR3: TGTGCCAGCTCACCACCGAAACGAAGTCTCACCGGGGAGCTGTTTTTT. The rearrangement links TRBV18 to TRBJ2-2; D remains ambiguous. CDR3 length: 16 amino acids. Germline V gene data show CDR1 as KGHSH and CDR2 as LQKENI. With 0 bases removed from V and 4 bases from J, the gap between germline ends came to 12 bases. Full variable domain (remainder filled in from reference TRBV18 and TRBJ2-2): NAGVMQNPRHLVRRRGQEARLRCSPMKGHSHVYWYRQLPEEGLKFMVYLQKENIIDESGMPKERFSAEFPKEGPSILRIQQVVRGDSAAYFCASSPPKRSLTGELFFGEGSRLTVL.

The rearrangement links TRBV5-1 to TRBJ1-5, with D possibly TRBD1 on 6 matching bases. V was shortened by 0 bases and J by 7 bases, with 11 bases between the two germline ends. The CDR3 extends over 14 amino acids. Germline CDR1 reads SGHRS; CDR2 reads YFSETQ. CDR3 residues: CASSLGGAEQPQHF. The CDR3, as DNA: TGCGCCAGCAGCTTGGGGGGGGCGGAGCAGCCCCAGCATTTT.

This rearrangement joins TRBV24-1 to TRBJ2-3, with TRBD1 matching 8 bases. V was clipped by 7 bases and J by 1 base; unmatched bases: 3. The CDR3 sequence is 14 residues long. Germline assignment: CDR1 KGHDR and CDR2 SFDVKD. In nucleotides, the CDR3 is TGTGCCACCAGACCACAGGGGGGCACAGATACGCAGTATTTT. It yields the protein CATRPQGGTDTQYF.

CDR3: CASSLDRAAYNEQFF. CDR3 nucleotides: TGTGCCAGCAGTTTAGACAGGGCGGCATACAATGAGCAGTTCTTC. The chain couples TRBV2 to TRBJ2-1; 7 positions match TRBD1. Unmatched junction bases numbered 8, after V lost 5 bases and J lost 4 bases. This CDR3 is 15 amino acids long. Germline V gene data show CDR1 as SNHLY and CDR2 as FYNNEI.